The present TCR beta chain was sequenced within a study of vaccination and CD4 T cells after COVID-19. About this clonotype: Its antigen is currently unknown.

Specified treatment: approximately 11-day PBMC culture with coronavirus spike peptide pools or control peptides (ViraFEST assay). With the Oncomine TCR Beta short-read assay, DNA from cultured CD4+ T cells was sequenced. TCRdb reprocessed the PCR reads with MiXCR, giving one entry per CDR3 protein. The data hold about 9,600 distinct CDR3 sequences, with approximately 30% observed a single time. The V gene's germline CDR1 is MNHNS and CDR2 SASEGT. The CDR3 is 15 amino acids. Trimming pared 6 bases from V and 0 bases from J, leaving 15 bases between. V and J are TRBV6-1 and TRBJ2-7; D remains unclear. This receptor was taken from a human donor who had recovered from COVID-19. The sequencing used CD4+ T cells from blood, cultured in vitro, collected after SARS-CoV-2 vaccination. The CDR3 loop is CASRQPGRPSYEQYF. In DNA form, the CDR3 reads TGTGCCAGCAGGCAGCCAGGACGACCCTCCTACGAGCAGTACTTC.